This TCR beta chain came from a study of human T cells and chemical hapten exposure. Study overall: Recorded diagnoses among the mostly female patients were alopecia areata, totalis or universalis. Small differences in pooled library volume mainly drove the variation in TCR yields per sample. Study-level findings and limits: Higher patch test scores went with higher counts of PT1 expanded TCRs.

The CDR3 is 14 residues long. In germline, CDR1 is MNHEY, CDR2 SMNVEV (reference sequence). V dropped 4 bases and J dropped 7 bases, with 17 bases sitting between them. This clonotype has a handful of counts. What it binds is unknown. The time point denotes: patch test 2, 6 weeks after DPC sensitization. Indicated treatment: therapeutic diphenylcyclopropenone sensitization with weekly scalp DPC. Investigators collected blood before applying each patch test. From the RACE reads, TCRdb called clonotypes with MiXCR, one entry per CDR3 protein. The sample yields about 380,000 distinct CDR3 sequences, about 6.9% seen once.

Sequences were derived from whole blood, sampled in connection with sensitization to the hapten diphenylcyclopropenone (DPC). The chain employs TRBV27 and TRBJ2-7, with D perhaps matching TRBD1 or TRBD2 (6 bases each). The sequence came from a woman between 18 and 29 years old with alopecia areata. Some clones in this sample may be carry-over from other donors' samples. CDR3 sequence (DNA): TGTGCCAGCAGTTCCCCCAATCGGGGGCTGGAGCAGTACTTC. Translation gives CASSSPNRGLEQYF.